This T cell receptor (beta chain) was identified during a study of stem cell transplantation in POMP-related autoinflammatory disease. Looking at the study overall: After transplant, neutrophils and platelets showed 100% graft donor chimerism through one year. Study outcomes and limitations: Patients with PRAID showed a restricted number of unique TRB V-J gene pairings.

The table came from immunoSEQ multiplex PCR; TCRdb's copy has only in-frame clones and leaves some out. The sample has tens of thousands of clones; approximately 90% are singletons. About this clone: Its antigen remains unidentified.

CDR3 length equals 17 residues. Trimming took 2 bases from V and 5 from J; bases not matched to a gene: 14. In germline, CDR1 is SGHRS, CDR2 YFSETQ. The V gene is TRBV5-1, the J gene TRBJ2-5; TRBD1 agrees at 8 bases. The sequences come from CD4+ T cells from PBMCs, collected after stem cell transplantation. This TCR came from a human patient with POMP-related autoinflammation and immune dysregulation (PRAID). A subset of T cells may come from the graft donor. The CDR3 DNA reads TGCGCCAGCAGCTTCCACCTTCAGGGGGCTCCCATCGAGACCCAGTACTTC. The encoded protein is CASSFHLQGAPIETQYF.